The T cell receptor (beta chain) described here comes from a study of T cell responses to AZD1222 COVID-19 vaccine. Study findings and constraints: Nearly half of spike-specific TCRs reportedly target variant regions that are unmutated in the B.1.351 and B.1.1.7 variants.

Profiled with immunoSEQ multiplex PCR; TCRdb holds only in-frame clones, not every one. Of about 120,000 clones listed, 80% to 95% are singletons. In regard to this clone: Antigen: not known.

Here the sequenced sample was peripheral blood, taken 28 days after the second dose of the MenACWY control vaccine. This sequence was found in an adult who received the MenACWY meningococcal vaccine as a control.

CDR3 protein: CAISSDGEIGYTF. In DNA, the CDR3 is TGTGCCATCTCATCCGACGGGGAGATAGGTTACACCTTC. The chain carries TRBV10-3 and TRBJ1-2; D gene ambiguous. This CDR3 contains 13 residues. Germline assignment: CDR1 ENHRY and CDR2 SYGVKD. Trimming shortened V by 8 bases and J by 11 bases, and 21 bases separated the two germline ends.